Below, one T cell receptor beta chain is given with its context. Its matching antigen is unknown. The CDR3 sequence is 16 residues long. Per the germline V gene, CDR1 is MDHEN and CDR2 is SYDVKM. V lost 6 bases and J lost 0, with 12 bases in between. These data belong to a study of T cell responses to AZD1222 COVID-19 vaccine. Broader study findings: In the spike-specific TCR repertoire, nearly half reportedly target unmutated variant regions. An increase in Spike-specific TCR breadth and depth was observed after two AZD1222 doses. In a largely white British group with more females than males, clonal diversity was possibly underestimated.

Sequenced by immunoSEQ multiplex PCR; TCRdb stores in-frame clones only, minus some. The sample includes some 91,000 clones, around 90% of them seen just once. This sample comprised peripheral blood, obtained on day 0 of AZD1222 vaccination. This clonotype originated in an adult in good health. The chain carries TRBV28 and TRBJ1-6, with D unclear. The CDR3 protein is CASSSEIPSYNSPLHF. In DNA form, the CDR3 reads TGTGCCAGCAGCTCAGAGATCCCCTCCTATAATTCACCCCTCCACTTT.